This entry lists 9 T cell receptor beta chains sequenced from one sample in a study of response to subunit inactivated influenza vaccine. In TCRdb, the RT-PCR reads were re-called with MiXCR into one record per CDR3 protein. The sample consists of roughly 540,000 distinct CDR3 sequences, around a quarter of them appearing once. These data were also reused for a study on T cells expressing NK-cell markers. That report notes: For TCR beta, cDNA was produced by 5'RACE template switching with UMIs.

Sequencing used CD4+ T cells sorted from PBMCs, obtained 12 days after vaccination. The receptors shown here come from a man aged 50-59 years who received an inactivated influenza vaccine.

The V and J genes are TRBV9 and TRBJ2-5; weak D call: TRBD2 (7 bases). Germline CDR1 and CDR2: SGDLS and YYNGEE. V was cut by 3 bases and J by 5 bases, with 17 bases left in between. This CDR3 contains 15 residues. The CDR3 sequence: CASSGQRGGAETQYF. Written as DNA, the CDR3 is TGTGCCAGCAGCGGTCAAAGGGGGGGAGCGGAGACCCAGTACTTC.

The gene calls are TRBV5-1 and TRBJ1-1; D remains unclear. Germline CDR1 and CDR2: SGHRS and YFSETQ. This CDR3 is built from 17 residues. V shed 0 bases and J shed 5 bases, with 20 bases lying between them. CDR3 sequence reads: CASSLVMGKREHTEAFF. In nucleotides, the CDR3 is TGCGCCAGCAGCTTGGTTATGGGAAAGCGCGAACATACTGAAGCTTTCTTT.

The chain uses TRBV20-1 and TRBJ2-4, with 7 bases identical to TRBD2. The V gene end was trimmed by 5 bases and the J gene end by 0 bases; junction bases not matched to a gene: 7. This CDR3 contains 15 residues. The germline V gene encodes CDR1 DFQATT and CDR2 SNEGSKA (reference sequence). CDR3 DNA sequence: TGCAGTGCTGGGGAGGGAGGGCTAGCCAAAAACATTCAGTACTTC. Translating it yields CSAGEGGLAKNIQYF.

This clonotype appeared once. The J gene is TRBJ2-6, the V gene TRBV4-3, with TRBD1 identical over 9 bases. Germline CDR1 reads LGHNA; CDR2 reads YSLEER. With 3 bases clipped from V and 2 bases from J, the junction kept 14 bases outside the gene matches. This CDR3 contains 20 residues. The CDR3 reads CASSQRGQGPSLAGANVLTF. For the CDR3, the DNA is TGCGCCAGCAGCCAGAGGGGACAGGGCCCTTCTCTCGCTGGGGCCAACGTCCTGACTTTC.

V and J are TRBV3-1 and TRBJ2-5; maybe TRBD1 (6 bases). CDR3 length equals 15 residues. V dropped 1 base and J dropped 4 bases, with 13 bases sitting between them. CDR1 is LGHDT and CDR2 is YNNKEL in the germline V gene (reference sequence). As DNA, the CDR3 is TGTGCCAGCAGCCAAGGCTCAGGGGTGGGAGAGACCCAGTACTTC. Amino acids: CASSQGSGVGETQYF.

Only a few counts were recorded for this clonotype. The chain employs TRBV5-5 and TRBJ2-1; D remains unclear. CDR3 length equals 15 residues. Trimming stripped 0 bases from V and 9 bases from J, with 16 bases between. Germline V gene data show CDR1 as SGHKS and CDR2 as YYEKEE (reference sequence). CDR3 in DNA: TGTGCCAGCAGCTTGGAGTTGATGGTGCCGGGTGAGCAGTTCTTC. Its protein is CASSLELMVPGEQFF.

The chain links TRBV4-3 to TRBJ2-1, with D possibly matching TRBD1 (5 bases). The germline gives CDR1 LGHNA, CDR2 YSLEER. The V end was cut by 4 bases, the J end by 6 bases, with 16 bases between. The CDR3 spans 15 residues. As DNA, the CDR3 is TGCGCCAGCAGCCTACACTATGGACAAAGCAATGAGCAGTTCTTC. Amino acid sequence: CASSLHYGQSNEQFF.

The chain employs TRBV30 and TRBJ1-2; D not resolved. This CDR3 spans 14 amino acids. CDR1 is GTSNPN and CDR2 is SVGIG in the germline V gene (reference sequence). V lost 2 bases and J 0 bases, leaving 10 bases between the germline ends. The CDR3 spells CAWSPMVANYGYTF. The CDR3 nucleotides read TGTGCCTGGAGTCCGATGGTCGCTAACTATGGCTACACCTTC.

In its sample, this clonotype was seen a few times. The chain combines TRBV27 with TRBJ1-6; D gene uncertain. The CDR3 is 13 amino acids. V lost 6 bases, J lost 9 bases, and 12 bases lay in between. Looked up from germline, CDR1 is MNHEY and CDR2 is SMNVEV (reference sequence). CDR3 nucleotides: TGTGCCAGCAGCAACCTCGTGGGTTCACCCCTCCACTTT. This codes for CASSNLVGSPLHF.